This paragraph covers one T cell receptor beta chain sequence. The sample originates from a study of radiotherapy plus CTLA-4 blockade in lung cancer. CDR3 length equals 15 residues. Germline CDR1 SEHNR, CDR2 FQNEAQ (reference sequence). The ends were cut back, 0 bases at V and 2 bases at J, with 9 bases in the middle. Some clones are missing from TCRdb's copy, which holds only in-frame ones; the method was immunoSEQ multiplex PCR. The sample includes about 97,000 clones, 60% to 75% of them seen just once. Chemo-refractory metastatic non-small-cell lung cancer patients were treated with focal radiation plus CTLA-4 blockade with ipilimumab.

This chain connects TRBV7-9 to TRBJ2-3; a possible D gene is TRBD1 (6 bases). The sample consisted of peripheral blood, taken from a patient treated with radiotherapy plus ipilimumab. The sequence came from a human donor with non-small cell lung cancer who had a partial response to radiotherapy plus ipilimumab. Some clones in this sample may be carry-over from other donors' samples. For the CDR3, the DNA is TGTGCCAGCAGCTTAGCGACAGGATTCACAGATACGCAGTATTTT. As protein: CASSLATGFTDTQYF.